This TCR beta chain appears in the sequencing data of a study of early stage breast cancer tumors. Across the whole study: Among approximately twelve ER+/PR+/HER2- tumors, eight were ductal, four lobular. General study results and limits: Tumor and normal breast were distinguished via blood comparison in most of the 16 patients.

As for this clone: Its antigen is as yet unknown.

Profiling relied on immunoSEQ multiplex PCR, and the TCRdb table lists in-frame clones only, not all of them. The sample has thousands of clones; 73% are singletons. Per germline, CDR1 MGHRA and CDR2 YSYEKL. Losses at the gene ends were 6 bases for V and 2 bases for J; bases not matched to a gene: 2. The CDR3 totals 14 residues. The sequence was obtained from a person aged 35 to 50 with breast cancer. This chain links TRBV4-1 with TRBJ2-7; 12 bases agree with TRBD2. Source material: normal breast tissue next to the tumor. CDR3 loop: CASRLAGGAYEQYF. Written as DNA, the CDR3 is TGCGCCAGCAGACTAGCGGGAGGCGCCTACGAGCAGTACTTC.